These 28 T cell receptor beta chains share one sample of origin, sequenced in a study of blood T cells in healthy people across ages. Together with a sample-barcoded 5' primer, a J-beta primer mix was included in a second PCR lasting roughly 6 to 12 cycles. TCRdb re-called the 5' RACE reads through MiXCR, storing one row per CDR3 protein. The top ten hold 7.7% of the sample, which has some 1.5 million distinct CDR3 sequences, 28% seen once. Material for sequencing was blood. The source is a woman aged 25 to 39 in good health.

This clonotype showed up many times. The chain uses TRBV11-1 and TRBJ2-1; tentatively, D is TRBD1 (5 bases). The CDR3 sequence is 15 residues long. Germline V CDR1 and CDR2: SGHAT, FQDESV (reference sequence). With 2 bases removed from V and 5 bases from J, the gap between germline ends came to 13 bases. The DNA of the CDR3 is TGTGCCAGCAGCTTAACTGGACAAGGTAACAATGAGCAGTTCTTC. Translation gives CASSLTGQGNNEQFF.

The rearrangement joins TRBV6-1 to TRBJ1-5; maybe TRBD1 (6 bases). Trimming shortened V by 6 bases and J by 1 base, and 13 bases separated the two germline ends. CDR3 length: 15 residues. The germline gives CDR1 MNHNS, CDR2 SASEGT. DNA of the CDR3: TGTGCCAGCAGGGTCGACAGGTGGAGCAATCAGCCCCAGCATTTT. Protein product: CASRVDRWSNQPQHF.

This clonotype came up many times. This sequence joins TRBV20-1 and TRBJ2-7; TRBD2 matches 8 bases. V dropped 3 bases and J dropped 2; count of bases not matched to a gene: 12. CDR1 is DFQATT and CDR2 is SNEGSKA in the germline V gene (reference sequence). This CDR3 region has 16 residues. The CDR3 loop is CSASYPSGLPPYEQYF. CDR3 sequence (DNA): TGCAGTGCTAGTTACCCTAGCGGGTTGCCCCCCTACGAGCAGTACTTC.

This chain connects TRBV29-1 to TRBJ2-3; weak D call: TRBD2 (6 bases). In germline, CDR1 is SQVTM, CDR2 ANQGSEA. Deletions cut 5 bases from V and 2 bases from J, with 14 bases between. The CDR3 sequence is 14 residues long. As DNA, the CDR3 is TGCAGCGTTTCTTTCGGGGGTCCCACAGATACGCAGTATTTT. Protein sequence: CSVSFGGPTDTQYF.

This clonotype appeared many times. This sequence joins TRBV5-1 and TRBJ1-1, with 7 bases that match TRBD1. J was trimmed by 0 bases and V by 5 bases; bases with no gene match: 1. The germline CDR1 and CDR2 sequences are SGHRS and YFSETQ. The CDR3 has 13 residues. The CDR3 region has the DNA TGCGCCAGCAGAAGGGGGCTGAACACTGAAGCTTTCTTT. This sequence encodes CASRRGLNTEAFF.

This sequence joins TRBV27 and TRBJ1-5; D is unresolved. V was clipped by 7 bases and J by 1 base, with 8 bases between them. Germline assignment: CDR1 MNHEY and CDR2 SMNVEV (reference sequence). The CDR3 has 13 amino acids. The CDR3 region has the DNA TGTGCCAGCATGGCCGGGAGCAATCAGCCCCAGCATTTT. Encoded protein: CASMAGSNQPQHF.

The V gene is TRBV5-1, the J gene TRBJ2-1; no reliable D call. The CDR3 sequence is 13 residues long. Germline CDR1 SGHRS, CDR2 YFSETQ. The V end lost 5 bases, the J end lost 5 bases, and 11 bases lay between the germline ends. The CDR3 nucleotides are TGCGCCAGCAGGACACGGCTTAACAATGAGCAGTTCTTC. This encodes CASRTRLNNEQFF. Based on the CDR3 plus reference TRBV5-1 and TRBJ2-1, the full variable domain is KAGVTQTPRYLIKTRGQQVTLSCSPISGHRSVSWYQQTPGQGLQFLFEYFSETQRNKGNFPGRFSGRQFSNSRSEMNVSTLELGDSALYLCASRTRLNNEQFFGPGTRLTVL.

The CDR3 sequence is CASSSSGYRTGGKNIQYF. For the CDR3, the DNA is TGTGCCAGCAGTTCGTCCGGTTATAGGACAGGGGGCAAAAACATTCAGTACTTC. This chain connects TRBV28 to TRBJ2-4; 10 nucleotides agree with TRBD1. The CDR3 has 18 residues. In germline, CDR1 is MDHEN, CDR2 SYDVKM. J gave up 3 bases and V 4 bases, and 12 bases lay outside the gene matches.

The chain carries TRBV29-1 and TRBJ1-1; tentatively, D is TRBD1 (6 bases). Trimming removed 6 bases at V and 5 bases at J, with 16 bases between. The CDR3 runs to 13 residues. CDR1 is SQVTM, CDR2 ANQGSEA, per germline. In DNA, the CDR3 is TGCAGCGTCCGACAGGACTTAACGACTGAAGCTTTCTTT. The encoded protein is CSVRQDLTTEAFF.

The chain employs TRBV7-9 and TRBJ1-5; TRBD1 is a possible D gene (5 bases). Trimming cost V 4 bases and J 1 base, with 11 bases left between them. The CDR3 runs 15 residues. CDR1 is SEHNR, CDR2 FQNEAQ, per germline (reference sequence). DNA of the CDR3: TGTGCCAGCAGCTGGGGCAGGACAAGCAATCAGCCCCAGCATTTT. This gives the protein CASSWGRTSNQPQHF.

On this clonotype itself: The junction departs from germline at one end; a sequencing error may be responsible. This chain connects TRBV28 to TRBJ2-3; D remains ambiguous. Per germline, CDR1 MDHEN and CDR2 SYDVKM. The CDR3 has 12 amino acids. The CDR3 loop is CASSDIGDMQYF. The CDR3 DNA follows: TGTGCCAGCAGCGACATCGGAGATATGCAGTATTTT.

This clonotype appeared many times. The V and J genes are TRBV7-2 and TRBJ2-7, with 9 nucleotides matching TRBD2. This CDR3 region has 15 residues. Per the germline V gene, CDR1 is SGHTA and CDR2 is FQGNSA. Trimming at V came to 1 base and at J to 6 bases, leaving 7 bases not matched to a gene. CDR3 coding DNA: TGTGCCAGCAGCTTAGAAGCGGGAGGTCTTGGCGAGCAGTACTTC. This codes for CASSLEAGGLGEQYF.

The V and J genes are TRBV10-3 and TRBJ2-3, with 12 bases fitting TRBD2. The CDR3 length is 16 residues. In germline, CDR1 is ENHRY, CDR2 SYGVKD. V was clipped by 2 bases and J by 4 bases; unmatched bases: 4. CDR3 sequence reads: CAISEGLAGSADTQYF. CDR3 DNA sequence: TGTGCCATCAGTGAGGGACTAGCGGGGTCAGCAGATACGCAGTATTTT.

The rearrangement uses TRBV5-1 and TRBJ1-6, with D unresolved. V dropped 3 bases and J dropped 0 bases, with 13 bases sitting between them. The CDR3 is made up of 17 amino acids. CDR1 and CDR2 (germline): SGHRS, YFSETQ. The CDR3 loop reads CASSSDLSSSYNSPLHF. The CDR3 bases are TGCGCCAGCAGCTCGGACCTGAGCAGCTCCTATAATTCACCCCTCCACTTT.

A single count supports this clonotype. This chain links TRBV30 with TRBJ1-1, with no clear D. This CDR3 region has 14 residues. Trimming took off 3 bases at V and 0 bases at J, with 11 bases between the two ends. Germline CDR1 GTSNPN, CDR2 SVGIG (reference sequence). The CDR3: CAWSPRTVNTEAFF. CDR3 coding DNA: TGTGCCTGGAGCCCTCGGACGGTGAACACTGAAGCTTTCTTT.

This clonotype was seen ten or more times. V usage is TRBV18 and J usage is TRBJ2-4; the D call may be TRBD1 or TRBD2 (5 bases each). CDR1 and CDR2 from the germline V gene are KGHSH and LQKENI. The CDR3 length is 15 residues. Trimming removed 3 bases from V and 6 bases from J, with 15 bases in between. For the CDR3, the DNA is TGTGCCAGCTCACCCACGTCCCGGGACCTAAACATTCAGTACTTC. Residues: CASSPTSRDLNIQYF.

The rearrangement links TRBV7-9 to TRBJ2-2; D is unclear. CDR3 length equals 14 residues. Trimming took off 4 bases at V and 3 bases at J, with 9 bases between the two ends. Per the germline V gene, CDR1 is SEHNR and CDR2 is FQNEAQ (reference sequence). The DNA for the CDR3 is TGTGCCAGCAGCTCGTTATGGGACACCGGGGAGCTGTTTTTT. This translates into CASSSLWDTGELFF. The full variable domain, rest sourced from reference TRBV7-9 and TRBJ2-2, is DTGVSQNPRHKITKRGQNVTFRCDPISEHNRLYWYRQTLGQGPEFLTYFQNEAQLEKSRLLSDRFSAERPKGSFSTLEIQRTEQGDSAMYLCASSSLWDTGELFFGEGSRLTVL.

The chain joins TRBV12-3 or TRBV12-4 to TRBJ1-5; maybe TRBD1 (6 bases). The germline V and J ends were trimmed by 8 bases and 4 bases, with 12 bases remaining between them. CDR3 length: 13 amino acids. The CDR3 nucleotides read TGTGCCAGCGTCGGACAGATAAATCAGCCCCAGCATTTT. It codes for CASVGQINQPQHF.

The V gene is TRBV20-1, the J gene TRBJ1-1, with 9 bases fitting TRBD1. This CDR3 region has 15 residues. Germline loops: CDR1 DFQATT, CDR2 SNEGSKA (reference sequence). V lost 7 bases and J lost 4; bases outside the gene matches: 13. The CDR3 region is CSVTGQGSGFTEAFF. The CDR3 DNA reads TGCAGTGTCACAGGACAGGGGTCTGGTTTCACTGAAGCTTTCTTT.

J is TRBJ2-3 and V is TRBV9; 7 bases map to TRBD1. The CDR3 spans 14 residues. The V segment lost 0 bases and the J segment 5 bases; nucleotides outside the gene matches: 3. Germline CDR1 SGDLS, CDR2 YYNGEE. The CDR3 reads CASSVGWDRDTQYF. In DNA form, the CDR3 reads TGTGCCAGCAGCGTAGGCTGGGACAGAGATACGCAGTATTTT.

This clonotype was seen at least ten times. The gene calls are TRBV10-3 and TRBJ1-4; 9 bases are a match to TRBD1. With V trimmed by 8 bases and J by 0 bases, 1 base remained unmatched. Per the germline V gene, CDR1 is ENHRY and CDR2 is SYGVKD. This CDR3 region has 14 residues. Here the CDR3 reads CAIWTGATNEKLFF. The DNA for the CDR3 is TGTGCCATCTGGACAGGGGCAACTAATGAAAAACTGTTTTTT.

The V and J genes are TRBV3-1 and TRBJ2-3; possibly TRBD2 for D (5 bases). Between the trimmed V and J ends, which lost 1 base and 6 bases, there was a span of 11 bases. Germline-derived CDR1 and CDR2 are LGHDT and YNNKEL (reference sequence). The CDR3 contains 14 residues. The CDR3 loop reads CASSQAEGLDTQYF. The CDR3 coding sequence is TGTGCCAGCAGCCAAGCTGAGGGTTTGGATACGCAGTATTTT.

This clonotype was counted ten times or more. The rearrangement links TRBV7-9 to TRBJ2-3; a possible D gene is TRBD1 (6 bases). The germline gives CDR1 SEHNR, CDR2 FQNEAQ (reference sequence). V dropped 3 bases and J dropped 0 bases, with 10 bases sitting between them. The CDR3 covers 15 residues. The CDR3 spells CASSLGHPSTDTQYF. DNA of the CDR3: TGTGCCAGCAGCTTGGGACACCCTAGCACAGATACGCAGTATTTT.

This clonotype was seen at least ten times. The chain employs TRBV9 and TRBJ2-1; D unresolved. Trimming left V 4 bases short and J 6 bases short, with 11 bases between. The CDR3 covers 13 residues. CDR1 is SGDLS and CDR2 is YYNGEE in the germline V gene. This CDR3 is CASSSLGTNEQFF. The DNA of the CDR3 is TGTGCCAGCAGCTCCCTTGGAACCAATGAGCAGTTCTTC.

This clonotype was observed at least ten times. V and J are TRBV6-5 and TRBJ2-5; 8 positions match TRBD2. V trimming: 2 bases; J trimming: 6 bases; junction bases outside the gene matches: 8. The CDR3 is made up of 15 amino acids. Germline values: CDR1 MNHEY, CDR2 SVGAGI. The DNA for the CDR3 is TGTGCCAGCAGTTACCTATCGGGGGGGCCCAAGACCCAGTACTTC. This codes for CASSYLSGGPKTQYF.

This clonotype has a handful of counts. One end of the junction fails to match germline, which may point to a read error. This CDR3 is CASGLQQGYEQYF. In DNA form, the CDR3 reads TGCGCCAGCGGCTTGCAACAGGGCTACGAGCAGTACTTC. This rearrangement joins TRBV5-1 to TRBJ2-4, with D possibly being TRBD1 (6 bases). The end of the DNA aligns better with TRBJ2-7, so the J call may be wrong. CDR3 length: 13 residues. CDR1 and CDR2 from the germline V gene are SGHRS and YFSETQ.

This sequence joins TRBV5-1 and TRBJ2-5; 10 bases map to TRBD2. Germline V gives CDR1 SGHRS, CDR2 YFSETQ. After removal of 3 bases from V and 4 bases from J, the junction contained 6 bases not matched to a gene. The CDR3 is made up of 15 amino acids. CDR3 bases: TGCGCCAGCAGCTCGAGCGGGGGGGAGGGAGAGACCCAGTACTTC. This encodes CASSSSGGEGETQYF.

The V gene is TRBV12-3 or TRBV12-4, the J gene TRBJ2-3; the D is unclear. The CDR3 is 12 amino acids. V shed 10 bases and J shed 7 bases, with 15 bases lying between them. CDR3 residues: CATGWATNTQYF. CDR3 coding DNA: TGTGCCACTGGGTGGGCCACGAATACGCAGTATTTT.